The next 16 T cell receptor beta chains were all read from a single sample in a study of blood T cell repertoires in COVID-19. Generated by immunoSEQ multiplex PCR, the TCRdb table keeps only in-frame clones and is missing some. Of over 150,000 clones listed, around 77% are singletons. Sequenced: peripheral blood. Receptors were obtained from a man aged 65 to 85 with acute or convalescent COVID-19.

The V gene is TRBV19, the J gene TRBJ1-2, with D unclear. The germline V gene encodes CDR1 LNHDA and CDR2 SQIVND (reference sequence). There are 14 residues in the CDR3. Between the trimmed V and J ends, which lost 3 bases and 0 bases, there was a span of 8 bases. The DNA for the CDR3 is TGTGCCAGTAGTATTCTTCCGTCTAACTATGGCTACACCTTC. This encodes CASSILPSNYGYTF.

The rearrangement uses TRBV11-2 and TRBJ1-1; 7 positions agree with TRBD1. The CDR3 has 13 amino acids. The ends lost 5 bases at V and 11 bases at J; junction bases unmatched: 11. From germline, CDR1 is SGHAT and CDR2 FQNNGV. The DNA of the CDR3 is TGTGCCAGCAGCCCACAACAGGGGAGTTGGGCTTTCTTT. It specifies CASSPQQGSWAFF.

V gene TRBV20-1 combines with J gene TRBJ2-1; tentatively, D is TRBD1 (6 bases). CDR1 is DFQATT, CDR2 SNEGSKA, per germline (reference sequence). V lost 3 bases and J lost 4, with 13 bases in between. The CDR3 sequence is 14 residues long. CDR3 in amino acids: CSASEGGYYNEQFF. CDR3 DNA sequence: TGCAGTGCTAGTGAAGGGGGATATTACAATGAGCAGTTCTTC.

The chain employs TRBV18 and TRBJ2-4, with 7 positions matching TRBD1. The V gene end was trimmed by 2 bases and the J gene end by 1 base; junction bases not matched to a gene: 2. The CDR3 has 15 residues. Germline CDR1 KGHSH, CDR2 LQKENI. The CDR3 loop is CASSPTDRAKNIQYF. The CDR3 coding sequence is TGTGCCAGCTCACCAACGGACAGGGCCAAAAACATTCAGTACTTC. The full variable domain, its missing parts supplied by reference TRBV18 and TRBJ2-4, is NAGVMQNPRHLVRRRGQEARLRCSPMKGHSHVYWYRQLPEEGLKFMVYLQKENIIDESGMPKERFSAEFPKEGPSILRIQQVVRGDSAAYFCASSPTDRAKNIQYFGAGTRLSVL.

The chain couples TRBV7-8 to TRBJ2-1, with TRBD2 matching over 13 bases. In germline, CDR1 is SGHVS, CDR2 FQNEAQ. The V gene end was trimmed by 4 bases and the J gene end by 8 bases; junction bases not matched to a gene: 14. The CDR3 totals 18 residues. The CDR3 region is CASSSQSVLAGGPYEQFF. The CDR3 DNA reads TGTGCCAGCAGCTCCCAATCCGTACTAGCGGGAGGGCCATATGAGCAGTTCTTC.

This CDR3 is CARSCTGDRGNYEQYF. In DNA form, the CDR3 reads TGTGCCAGAAGCTGTACAGGCGACAGGGGGAACTACGAGCAGTACTTC. This sequence joins TRBV5-3 and TRBJ2-7; TRBD1 matches 9 bases. TRBV5-3 is an open reading frame, and its role is uncertain. The V and J ends lost 3 bases and 3 bases, in that order; junction bases with no gene match: 10. The CDR3 length is 16 residues.

This clone was recorded a few times. The V gene is TRBV5-1, the J gene TRBJ1-2; D is perhaps TRBD1 (6 bases). V lost 4 bases to trimming and J lost 8 bases, with 15 bases between them. The CDR3 runs 13 residues. CDR1 SGHRS and CDR2 YFSETQ come from the germline V gene. The CDR3 protein is CASSPDRSFGYTF. The CDR3 bases are TGCGCCAGCAGCCCCGACAGGAGCTTCGGCTACACCTTC.

The chain combines TRBV30 with TRBJ2-1; the D gene is possibly TRBD1 (6 bases). The CDR3 runs 14 residues. Germline CDR1 reads GTSNPN; CDR2 reads SVGIG (reference sequence). V was shortened by 3 bases and J by 0 bases, with 9 bases between the two germline ends. For the CDR3, the DNA is TGTGCCTGGAGCTTAGGGGGCTCCTACAATGAGCAGTTCTTC. It translates to CAWSLGGSYNEQFF. The full variable domain, rest sourced from reference TRBV30 and TRBJ2-1, is SQTIHQWPATLVQPVGSPLSLECTVEGTSNPNLYWYRQAAGRGLQLLFYSVGIGQISSEVPQNLSASRPQDRQFILSSKKLLLSDSGFYLCAWSLGGSYNEQFFGPGTRLTVL.

DNA of the CDR3: TGTGCCAGCAGCTTACCGGGACAGGGGGCTCTCAATGAGCAGTTCTTC. Protein product: CASSLPGQGALNEQFF. This chain connects TRBV7-3 to TRBJ2-1, with 12 nucleotides matching TRBD1. The germline CDR1 and CDR2 sequences are SGHTA and FQGTGA. CDR3 length equals 16 residues. J lost 6 bases, V lost 2 bases, and 5 bases had no gene match.

This clone was picked up a small number of times. The rearrangement uses TRBV28 and TRBJ2-7, with D maybe TRBD2 (6 bases). The germline V gene encodes CDR1 MDHEN and CDR2 SYDVKM. The V end was cut by 5 bases, the J end by 1 base, with 9 bases between. This CDR3 has 13 amino acids. CDR3 residues: CASSPGLSYEQYF. Here the CDR3 DNA reads TGTGCCAGCAGTCCGGGACTTTCCTACGAGCAGTACTTC.

The chain uses TRBV28 and TRBJ1-4; D unclear. This CDR3 region has 13 residues. Germline loops: CDR1 MDHEN, CDR2 SYDVKM. V gave up 2 bases and J gave up 5 bases, with 6 bases separating them. In DNA form, the CDR3 reads TGTGCCAGCAGTTTAGAGGTCAATGAAAAACTGTTTTTT. As protein: CASSLEVNEKLFF. Filled out from reference TRBV28 and TRBJ1-4, the complete variable domain reads DVKVTQSSRYLVKRTGEKVFLECVQDMDHENMFWYRQDPGLGLRLIYFSYDVKMKEKGDIPEGYSVSREKKERFSLILESASTNQTSMYLCASSLEVNEKLFFGSGTQLSVL.

The chain is built from TRBV29-1 and TRBJ1-2; 7 bases are shared with TRBD1. This CDR3 has 15 amino acids. The germline V gene encodes CDR1 SQVTM and CDR2 ANQGSEA. J lost 5 bases, V lost 8 bases, and 17 bases had no gene match. DNA of the CDR3: TGCAGCTCTAAAGACCCGGGACAGCTCCTTTATGGCTACACCTTC. As protein: CSSKDPGQLLYGYTF.

This chain joins TRBV7-6 and TRBJ1-2; 9 nucleotides align to TRBD1. The V and J ends lost 3 bases and 4 bases, in that order; junction bases with no gene match: 6. Germline CDR1 SGHVS, CDR2 FNYEAQ. CDR3 size: 15 residues. The CDR3 DNA reads TGTGCCAGCAGCTTTTCGACAGGGGGGAGCTATGGCTACACCTTC. Translating gives CASSFSTGGSYGYTF.

There are a few counts of this clone. This sequence joins TRBV19 and TRBJ1-2, with a tentative D call TRBD1 (6 bases). The length of the CDR3 is 13 residues. V gave up 7 bases and J gave up 4 bases, with 13 bases separating them. Germline V gene sequence: CDR1 LNHDA, CDR2 SQIVND (reference sequence). CDR3: CASTETGVYGYTF. Here the CDR3 DNA reads TGTGCCAGTACTGAGACAGGAGTCTATGGCTACACCTTC.

This clone showed up just a few times. The gene calls are TRBV27 and TRBJ2-7; 8 positions match TRBD2. Germline V gene data show CDR1 as MNHEY and CDR2 as SMNVEV (reference sequence). The CDR3 consists of 16 residues. Unmatched junction bases numbered 14, after V lost 8 bases and J lost 2 bases. CDR3 loop: CASRVAPTSGAYEQYF. CDR3 sequence (DNA): TGTGCCAGCCGAGTTGCGCCCACTAGCGGAGCCTACGAGCAGTACTTC.

There are a few counts of this clone. This chain uses TRBV3-1 (or the pseudogene TRBV3-2) with TRBJ2-1, with TRBD2 as a possible D gene (6 bases). This CDR3 comprises 19 residues. Per the germline V gene, CDR1 is LGHDT and CDR2 is YNNKEL (reference sequence). Trimming took 1 base from V and 4 from J, leaving 23 bases between them. The CDR3 sequence is CASSQAGEVAQRAYNEQFF. The CDR3 nucleotides read TGTGCCAGCAGCCAAGCGGGGGAGGTAGCTCAACGCGCGTACAATGAGCAGTTCTTC.